These 11 T cell receptor beta chains originate from one sample sequenced in a study of T cell clones after liver transplantation. Clones were read by immunoSEQ multiplex PCR, and TCRdb kept only the in-frame ones, dropping some. The sample contains 95,000 to 110,000 clones, around 86% of which appear only once. Sequencing used CD4+ T cells from blood, obtained before liver transplant. These receptors were taken from a human donor who received a liver transplant.

As DNA, the CDR3 is TGCGCCAGCAGGCTGGGGGCAGGGGTAACAGATACGCAGTATTTT. It is translated as CASRLGAGVTDTQYF. The rearrangement links TRBV5-1 to TRBJ2-3; tentatively, D is TRBD1 (6 bases). V was pared by 5 bases and J by 3 bases, with 16 bases between. The CDR3 spans 15 residues. Germline V gives CDR1 SGHRS, CDR2 YFSETQ.

The V gene is TRBV18, the J gene TRBJ2-1; tentative D call: TRBD1 (5 bases). V lost 3 bases, J lost 8 bases, and 14 bases lay in between. The CDR3 has 14 residues. CDR1 is KGHSH, CDR2 LQKENI, per germline. As DNA, the CDR3 is TGTGCCAGCTCACCGGGCCAGGGTGGTCATGAGCAGTTCTTC. Translated, it gives CASSPGQGGHEQFF.

Only one count was recorded for this clone. The chain links TRBV27 to TRBJ1-1, with a weak D call TRBD1 (5 bases). This CDR3 comprises 16 residues. V was shortened by 6 bases and J by 1 base, with 18 bases between the two germline ends. CDR1 is MNHEY and CDR2 is SMNVEV in the germline V gene (reference sequence). DNA for the CDR3: TGTGCCAGCAGCCCACGCTCGGGGCAGACGAACACTGAAGCTTTCTTT. Protein product: CASSPRSGQTNTEAFF.

The rearrangement links TRBV20-1 to TRBJ1-2; D is uncertain. The CDR3 sequence is 10 residues long. Trimming left V 3 bases short and J 3 bases short, with 2 bases between. In germline, CDR1 is DFQATT, CDR2 SNEGSKA (reference sequence). The CDR3: CSASYYGYTF. The CDR3 region has the DNA TGCAGTGCTAGTTACTATGGCTACACCTTC.

The V and J genes are TRBV19 and TRBJ1-1, with unresolved D. Trimming removed 3 bases at V and 5 bases at J, with 13 bases between. The CDR3 loop spans 14 amino acids. Per the germline V gene, CDR1 is LNHDA and CDR2 is SQIVND (reference sequence). CDR3 sequence: CASSIKVAGTEAFF. Written as DNA, the CDR3 is TGTGCCAGTAGTATTAAAGTCGCGGGGACTGAAGCTTTCTTT.

The CDR3 region has the DNA TGCGCCAGCAGCTTGGCATCTAACTATGGCTACACCTTC. Amino acids: CASSLASNYGYTF. The rearrangement links TRBV5-1 to TRBJ1-2; D is unresolved. CDR1 SGHRS and CDR2 YFSETQ come from the germline V gene. The CDR3 is 13 amino acids. The V end lost 0 bases, the J end lost 0 bases, and 3 bases lay between the germline ends.

The chain is built from TRBV19 and TRBJ1-2; tentative D call: TRBD1 (5 bases). The CDR3 covers 15 residues. CDR1 is LNHDA, CDR2 SQIVND, per germline (reference sequence). Between the trimmed V and J ends, which lost 7 bases and 4 bases, there was a span of 19 bases. CDR3 sequence: CASTVQGLTFYGYTF. The CDR3 DNA reads as TGTGCCAGTACAGTGCAGGGTTTAACTTTCTATGGCTACACCTTC.

This rearrangement joins TRBV10-3 to TRBJ2-5, with D tentatively TRBD1 (5 bases). The CDR3 has 14 amino acids. Germline V gene lookup returns CDR1 ENHRY and CDR2 SYGVKD. Trimming took 4 bases from V and 4 from J, leaving 13 bases between them. This chain's CDR3 is CAISGGRSGETQYF. Here the CDR3 DNA reads TGTGCCATCAGTGGGGGCAGGTCGGGAGAGACCCAGTACTTC.

This chain uses TRBV29-1 with TRBJ2-5, with TRBD2 identical over 10 bases. This CDR3 is 13 amino acids long. V was clipped by 4 bases and J by 2 bases; unmatched bases: 1. Germline V CDR1 and CDR2: SQVTM, ANQGSEA. The DNA for the CDR3 is TGCAGCGTTGGGACTAGCGGTCAAGAGACCCAGTACTTC. It translates to CSVGTSGQETQYF. The variable domain in full, with the rest retrieved from reference TRBV29-1 and TRBJ2-5, is SAVISQKPSRDICQRGTSLTIQCQVDSQVTMMFWYRQQPGQSLTLIATANQGSEATYESGFVIDKFPISRPNLTFSTLTVSNMSPEDSSIYLCSVGTSGQETQYFGPGTRLLVL.

The V call is TRBV27, the J call TRBJ1-2, with TRBD1 matching 7 bases. Germline loops: CDR1 MNHEY, CDR2 SMNVEV (reference sequence). This CDR3 has 16 amino acids. V was clipped by 5 bases and J by 7 bases; unmatched bases: 16. CDR3 nucleotide sequence: TGTGCCAGCAGTAATAACAGACAGGGATCGAGTGGTGGCTACACCTTC. Translated: CASSNNRQGSSGGYTF.

The CDR3 coding sequence is TGCGCCAGCGGTAGGTCCAGCCCCACAGATACGCAGTATTTT. This translates into CASGRSSPTDTQYF. The V gene is TRBV5-1, the J gene TRBJ2-3; D is unresolved. Trimming left V 7 bases short and J 2 bases short, with 14 bases between. This CDR3 comprises 14 residues. Germline V gene sequence: CDR1 SGHRS, CDR2 YFSETQ. The full variable domain, its missing parts supplied by reference TRBV5-1 and TRBJ2-3, is KAGVTQTPRYLIKTRGQQVTLSCSPISGHRSVSWYQQTPGQGLQFLFEYFSETQRNKGNFPGRFSGRQFSNSRSEMNVSTLELGDSALYLCASGRSSPTDTQYFGPGTRLTVL.